A single sample is the source of the 32 T cell receptor beta chains below, sequenced in a study of T cell changes during pregnancy in multiple sclerosis. TCRdb keeps only in-frame clones here, not all; method: immunoSEQ multiplex PCR. The profile shows 55,000 to 65,000 clones, over 90% of them singletons. The sample consisted of peripheral blood, taken in the first trimester of pregnancy. The origin of the receptors is a female donor with multiple sclerosis, enrolled in a pregnancy study.

V gene TRBV7-3 combines with J gene TRBJ2-1; a weak D match, TRBD2 (6 bases). This CDR3 region has 17 residues. From germline, CDR1 is SGHTA and CDR2 FQGTGA. V was trimmed by 2 bases and J by 3 bases, leaving 17 bases between them. In DNA form, the CDR3 reads TGTGCCAGCAGCTTAGGCTTCCTAGCGTCGAGCTACAATGAGCAGTTCTTC. Translated, it gives CASSLGFLASSYNEQFF. The full variable domain, with the rest looked up from reference TRBV7-3 and TRBJ2-1, is GAGVSQTPSNKVTEKGKYVELRCDPISGHTALYWYRQSLGQGPEFLIYFQGTGAADDSGLPNDRFFAVRPEGSVSTLKIQRTERGDSAVYLCASSLGFLASSYNEQFFGPGTRLTVL.

This clone was detected once. An end of the junction does not agree with germline; a read error may underlie this. The rearrangement joins TRBV18 to TRBJ1-3; D might be TRBD1 (6 bases). CDR3 length: 17 residues. CDR1 is KGHSH, CDR2 LQKENI, per germline. The CDR3 DNA follows: TGTGCCAGCTCACGAGTATTCGAGGGACACTCTGGAAGCACCATATATTTT. It yields the protein CASSRVFEGHSGSTIYF.

The chain couples TRBV29-1 to TRBJ2-3; 10 positions match TRBD2. Germline trimming cut 7 bases from V and 2 bases from J; bases unmatched to any gene: 6. The CDR3 is made up of 14 amino acids. The V gene's germline CDR1 is SQVTM and CDR2 ANQGSEA. CDR3 protein: CSGRTSGVTDTQYF. As DNA, the CDR3 is TGCAGCGGACGGACTAGCGGAGTCACAGATACGCAGTATTTT.

The chain has TRBV6-1 and TRBJ2-7; 7 bases map to TRBD1. With V trimmed by 6 bases and J by 5 bases, 13 bases remained unmatched. The CDR3 sequence is 15 residues long. CDR1 and CDR2 from the germline V gene are MNHNS and SASEGT. The CDR3 nucleotides read TGTGCCAGCAGCCCCCCCGACAGGGTCAACAACGAGCAGTACTTC. It specifies CASSPPDRVNNEQYF.

The chain is built from TRBV30 and TRBJ1-4; TRBD1 might be the D (5 bases). The CDR3 contains 13 residues. From germline, CDR1 is GTSNPN and CDR2 SVGIG (reference sequence). V gave up 0 bases and J gave up 8 bases, with 10 bases separating them. CDR3 amino acids: CAWSVTGGEKLFF. As DNA, the CDR3 is TGTGCCTGGAGTGTAACAGGAGGGGAAAAACTGTTTTTT.

This clone occurred once. The chain links TRBV7-2 to TRBJ2-1, with 8 nucleotides matching TRBD2. CDR3 size: 16 residues. With 3 bases clipped from V and 3 bases from J, the junction kept 7 bases outside the gene matches. CDR1 is SGHTA, CDR2 FQGNSA, per germline. The CDR3 sequence is CASSFPRGGIYNEQFF. As DNA, the CDR3 is TGTGCCAGCAGCTTCCCACGGGGGGGGATCTACAATGAGCAGTTCTTC.

The chain employs TRBV15 and TRBJ2-2; TRBD2 is a possible D gene (6 bases). The CDR3 runs to 14 residues. The V end was cut by 3 bases, the J end by 5 bases, with 10 bases between. Germline V lookup: CDR1 LNHNV, CDR2 YYDKDF (reference sequence). CDR3 protein: CATSRGRGTGELFF. CDR3 DNA: TGTGCCACCAGCAGGGGACGGGGGACCGGGGAGCTGTTTTTT.

The CDR3 bases are TGCGCCAGCAGCTTGGAGCGGGGGGGCTCCAATGAGCAGTTCTTC. Its translation: CASSLERGGSNEQFF. The rearrangement links TRBV5-1 to TRBJ2-1; 10 positions match TRBD2. The CDR3 has 15 residues. The V segment lost 0 bases and the J segment 6 bases; nucleotides outside the gene matches: 3. Germline CDR1 is SGHRS and CDR2 is YFSETQ.

The CDR3 spells CASSQRLMGTDTQYF. The CDR3 DNA sequence: TGTGCCAGCAGCCAGAGGCTGATGGGCACAGATACGCAGTATTTT. V gene TRBV2 combines with J gene TRBJ2-3; D remains ambiguous. The CDR3 runs 15 residues. Trimming cost V 6 bases and J 1 base, with 14 bases left between them. Germline V gives CDR1 SNHLY, CDR2 FYNNEI.

V usage is TRBV2 and J usage is TRBJ2-6; a weak D match, TRBD1 (6 bases). The CDR3 consists of 14 residues. Trimming removed 10 bases at V and 0 bases at J, with 10 bases between. Germline CDR1 is SNHLY and CDR2 is FYNNEI. The DNA for the CDR3 is TGTGCCACCGAGGGGGACTCTGGGGCCAACGTCCTGACTTTC. It codes for CATEGDSGANVLTF.

The chain combines TRBV30 with TRBJ1-5; D might be TRBD1 (5 bases). Per germline, CDR1 GTSNPN and CDR2 SVGIG (reference sequence). V dropped 2 bases and J dropped 6 bases, with 11 bases sitting between them. There are 13 residues in the CDR3. The CDR3: CAWSQGNAQPQHF. The CDR3 nucleotides are TGTGCCTGGAGTCAGGGTAATGCTCAGCCCCAGCATTTT.

The chain employs TRBV10-3 and TRBJ1-2; a possible D gene is TRBD1 (5 bases). CDR1 is ENHRY and CDR2 is SYGVKD in the germline V gene. The CDR3 consists of 14 residues. V was clipped by 2 bases and J by 1 base, with 8 bases between them. The CDR3 region is CAISEADINYGYTF. For the CDR3, the DNA is TGTGCCATCAGTGAGGCGGACATTAACTATGGCTACACCTTC.

This rearrangement joins TRBV14 to TRBJ1-1; 7 bases are shared with TRBD1. The trim removed 1 base at V and 5 bases at J, leaving 7 bases unmatched. Germline lookup yields CDR1 SGHDN and CDR2 FVKESK. The CDR3 runs 15 residues. This CDR3 is CASSQGRGQGTEAFF. CDR3 sequence (DNA): TGTGCCAGCAGCCAAGGAAGGGGGCAGGGGACTGAAGCTTTCTTT.

The rearrangement uses TRBV29-1 and TRBJ2-5, with a weak D call TRBD2 (5 bases). Germline values: CDR1 SQVTM, CDR2 ANQGSEA. V was shortened by 4 bases and J by 1 base, with 13 bases between the two germline ends. The CDR3 sequence is 14 residues long. In nucleotides, the CDR3 is TGCAGCGTTGGCCCCCCCAGCGGCCAAGAGACCCAGTACTTC. It translates to CSVGPPSGQETQYF.

The chain links TRBV30 to TRBJ1-2, with D maybe TRBD1 (5 bases). The CDR3 loop spans 18 amino acids. CDR1 GTSNPN and CDR2 SVGIG come from the germline V gene (reference sequence). The germline V and J ends were trimmed by 0 bases and 5 bases, with 25 bases remaining between them. As DNA, the CDR3 is TGTGCCTGGAGTGTACTTCAGGGTCCGCCCGACACCGCTTATGGCTACACCTTC. Its protein is CAWSVLQGPPDTAYGYTF.

This sequence joins TRBV7-9 and TRBJ1-2; D not resolved. The CDR3 has 18 amino acids. Trimming took 1 base from V and 4 from J, leaving 22 bases between them. From germline, CDR1 is SEHNR and CDR2 FQNEAQ (reference sequence). This CDR3 reads CASSLVPVGPFSIYGYTF. In DNA, the CDR3 is TGTGCCAGCAGCTTAGTGCCAGTTGGGCCTTTCTCCATCTATGGCTACACCTTC.

The chain has TRBV7-9 and TRBJ2-7, with 8 bases aligning to TRBD2. The V and J ends lost 2 bases and 5 bases, in that order; junction bases with no gene match: 8. The CDR3 runs 15 residues. Germline V gene sequence: CDR1 SEHNR, CDR2 FQNEAQ (reference sequence). The CDR3 coding sequence is TGTGCCAGCAGCTTACTCGGGGGGGCCGTCGACGAGCAGTACTTC. Translation gives CASSLLGGAVDEQYF.

The V and J genes are TRBV28 and TRBJ1-1, with 11 bases fitting TRBD1. The germline gives CDR1 MDHEN, CDR2 SYDVKM. V lost 4 bases, J lost 2 bases, and 12 bases stayed unmatched. This CDR3 comprises 18 residues. CDR3: CASSSAPGQGAFNTEAFF. CDR3 nucleotide sequence: TGTGCCAGCAGTTCAGCCCCAGGACAGGGGGCTTTTAACACTGAAGCTTTCTTT.

The chain recombines TRBV9 with TRBJ1-4, with a weak D call TRBD1 (6 bases). Trimming cost V 1 base and J 7 bases, with 11 bases left between them. The CDR3 covers 14 residues. Germline values: CDR1 SGDLS, CDR2 YYNGEE. CDR3 amino acids: CASSVSGGREKLFF. CDR3 bases: TGTGCCAGCAGCGTAAGCGGGGGCCGTGAAAAACTGTTTTTT.

This sequence joins TRBV5-6 and TRBJ2-7; D ambiguous. V lost 4 bases and J 2 bases, leaving 7 bases between the germline ends. The germline CDR1 and CDR2 sequences are SGHDT and YYEEEE. This CDR3 has 12 amino acids. The CDR3 nucleotides read TGTGCCAGCAGCCTCACAACCTACGAGCAGTACTTC. Its protein is CASSLTTYEQYF.

This chain connects TRBV10-3 to TRBJ1-4; possibly TRBD1 for D (5 bases). There are 13 residues in the CDR3. The ends were cut back, 6 bases at V and 7 bases at J, with 12 bases in the middle. The germline V gene has CDR1 ENHRY and CDR2 SYGVKD. The CDR3 DNA follows: TGTGCCATCAGGTCGGCGGGGACTGAAAAACTGTTTTTT. Translation gives CAIRSAGTEKLFF.

V gene TRBV6-5 combines with J gene TRBJ2-5; 12 bases are a match to TRBD2. The germline V gene has CDR1 MNHEY and CDR2 SVGAGI. The V gene end was trimmed by 5 bases and the J gene end by 2 bases; junction bases not matched to a gene: 3. The CDR3 is made up of 15 amino acids. CDR3 protein: CASSTSGGLQETQYF. Here the CDR3 DNA reads TGTGCCAGCAGTACTAGCGGGGGGCTTCAAGAGACCCAGTACTTC.

The J gene is TRBJ1-2, the V gene TRBV10-3; 10 positions agree with TRBD1. The CDR3 has 14 residues. From germline, CDR1 is ENHRY and CDR2 SYGVKD. V dropped 6 bases and J dropped 3; count of bases not matched to a gene: 4. The CDR3: CAIRGQGTYYGYTF. The CDR3 nucleotides read TGTGCCATCAGGGGACAGGGGACCTACTATGGCTACACCTTC.

This rearrangement joins TRBV2 to TRBJ2-3, with 10 nucleotides matching TRBD2. V lost 8 bases to trimming and J lost 0 bases; unmatched junction nucleotides: 2. CDR1 SNHLY and CDR2 FYNNEI come from the germline V gene. The CDR3 contains 14 residues. DNA of the CDR3: TGTGCCAGCCGACTAGCGGGTAGCACAGATACGCAGTATTTT. Translation: CASRLAGSTDTQYF.

The V and J genes are TRBV7-8 and TRBJ1-6, with D possibly being TRBD1 (5 bases). Germline V gene data show CDR1 as SGHVS and CDR2 as FQNEAQ. There are 17 residues in the CDR3. V dropped 3 bases and J dropped 1 base, with 13 bases sitting between them. The CDR3 bases are TGTGCCAGCAGCTTGGCGGGGGGAGGGTCCTATAATTCACCCCTCCACTTT. Its protein product is CASSLAGGGSYNSPLHF.

The chain combines TRBV5-6 with TRBJ1-1; tentative D call: TRBD1 (5 bases). The CDR3 totals 14 residues. V dropped 0 bases and J dropped 7 bases, with 13 bases sitting between them. CDR1 is SGHDT and CDR2 is YYEEEE in the germline V gene. The CDR3 coding sequence is TGTGCCAGCAGCTTGGTGATTGGGGCGAGTGAAGCTTTCTTT. Protein product: CASSLVIGASEAFF. The variable domain in full, completed from reference TRBV5-6 and TRBJ1-1, reads DAGVTQSPTHLIKTRGQQVTLRCSPKSGHDTVSWYQQALGQGPQFIFQYYEEEERQRGNFPDRFSGHQFPNYSSELNVNALLLGDSALYLCASSLVIGASEAFFGQGTRLTVV.

The DNA for the CDR3 is TGTGCCAGCAAGGGGACAGGCCTTGATGAGCAGTTCTTC. Translation gives CASKGTGLDEQFF. The gene calls are TRBV6-1 and TRBJ2-1; 8 positions match TRBD1. The CDR3 contains 13 residues. The V gene end was trimmed by 7 bases and the J gene end by 8 bases; junction bases not matched to a gene: 7. Per the germline V gene, CDR1 is MNHNS and CDR2 is SASEGT.

Comments on this clone: In the same sample, other DNA sequences code for this CDR3. This chain links TRBV7-6 with TRBJ1-1, with 11 bases identical to TRBD1. With V trimmed by 5 bases and J by 4 bases, 3 bases remained unmatched. This CDR3 region has 14 residues. Germline lookup yields CDR1 SGHVS and CDR2 FNYEAQ. CDR3 protein: CASSHGQGATEAFF. CDR3 sequence (DNA): TGTGCCAGCAGCCACGGACAGGGGGCCACTGAAGCTTTCTTT.

The rearrangement uses TRBV10-3 and TRBJ2-7, with a weak D call TRBD1 (5 bases). Germline-derived CDR1 and CDR2 are ENHRY and SYGVKD. The CDR3 has 12 residues. Trimming shortened V by 3 bases and J by 7 bases, and 10 bases separated the two germline ends. The CDR3, as DNA: TGTGCCATCAGTGATGTCTCAGGGGAGCAGTACTTC. Its translation is CAISDVSGEQYF.

This sequence joins TRBV5-8 and TRBJ2-5; D might be TRBD2 (5 bases). From germline, CDR1 is SGHTS and CDR2 YDEGEE. The V end was cut by 4 bases, the J end by 4 bases, with 11 bases between. The CDR3 is made up of 13 amino acids. The CDR3 coding sequence is TGTGCCAGCAGCCCCCTTGAGGGAGAGACCCAGTACTTC. This encodes CASSPLEGETQYF.

The chain links TRBV27 to TRBJ2-2; D unresolved. CDR3 length equals 13 residues. CDR1 and CDR2 from the germline V gene are MNHEY and SMNVEV (reference sequence). The ends were cut back, 3 bases at V and 9 bases at J, with 11 bases in the middle. In DNA form, the CDR3 reads TGTGCCAGCAGTTTCCGCGCTACGAGGGAGCTGTTTTTT. It codes for CASSFRATRELFF.

V usage is TRBV7-2 and J usage is TRBJ2-3, with D possibly being TRBD1 (7 bases). Germline V gene lookup returns CDR1 SGHTA and CDR2 FQGNSA. V lost 5 bases and J lost 7, with 19 bases in between. CDR3 length equals 15 residues. DNA of the CDR3: TGTGCCAGCAGCCCGGGGGACAGAGGACGGAATACGCAGTATTTT. Encoded protein: CASSPGDRGRNTQYF.